This TCR beta chain comes out of a study of beta chain features in type 1 diabetes. The wider study: Sorted cell examination encompassed around 100,000,000 cells across all samples.

The entirety of the isolated RNA underwent reverse transcription, so expressed TCRB transcripts were sequenced. Sequencing used immunoSEQ multiplex PCR; TCRdb keeps in-frame clones, though not all of them. The repertoire holds roughly 40,000 clones, with around 45% as singletons. There are a few counts of this clone. The CDR3 is 15 residues long. Germline V gene data show CDR1 as LGHNA and CDR2 as YSLEER. V gave up 0 bases and J gave up 8 bases; unmatched junction bases: 8. The rearrangement uses TRBV4-3 and TRBJ1-2; TRBD1 matches at 8 bases. The receptor's source is a woman between 18 and 30 years old in good health. The sequenced material came from central memory CD4+ T cells from blood. CDR3: CASSQEPGQVQGYTF. As DNA, the CDR3 is TGCGCCAGCAGCCAAGAGCCGGGACAGGTTCAAGGCTACACCTTC.